This TCR beta chain was retrieved from a study of blood T cell repertoires in COVID-19. Study overall: Italy, Spain and the United States were the sources of the convalescent and acute COVID-19 samples. PBMCs, B-cell-depleted T cells, or T cells were the source of the cDNA or gDNA that made up the material.

The CDR3 loop spans 14 amino acids. Per germline, CDR1 MNHEY and CDR2 SMNVEV (reference sequence). J lost 7 bases, V lost 1 base, and 1 base had no gene match. Source study methods: Reference gene primers were amplified, and this amplification served to estimate nucleated cell counts. Sequenced by immunoSEQ multiplex PCR; TCRdb stores in-frame clones only, minus some. The V and J calls and clone size come from that table; D and trimming were worked out from the DNA. Of a few hundred thousand clones listed, 86% are singletons. The gene calls are TRBV27 and TRBJ1-6, with TRBD1 identical over 7 bases. Sequencing was done on a sample of peripheral blood. This receptor was obtained from a man aged 25 to 40 who had recovered from COVID-19. The CDR3 DNA sequence: TGTGCCAGCAGTTTATGGGACAGAAATTCACCCCTCCACTTT. Its translation is CASSLWDRNSPLHF.